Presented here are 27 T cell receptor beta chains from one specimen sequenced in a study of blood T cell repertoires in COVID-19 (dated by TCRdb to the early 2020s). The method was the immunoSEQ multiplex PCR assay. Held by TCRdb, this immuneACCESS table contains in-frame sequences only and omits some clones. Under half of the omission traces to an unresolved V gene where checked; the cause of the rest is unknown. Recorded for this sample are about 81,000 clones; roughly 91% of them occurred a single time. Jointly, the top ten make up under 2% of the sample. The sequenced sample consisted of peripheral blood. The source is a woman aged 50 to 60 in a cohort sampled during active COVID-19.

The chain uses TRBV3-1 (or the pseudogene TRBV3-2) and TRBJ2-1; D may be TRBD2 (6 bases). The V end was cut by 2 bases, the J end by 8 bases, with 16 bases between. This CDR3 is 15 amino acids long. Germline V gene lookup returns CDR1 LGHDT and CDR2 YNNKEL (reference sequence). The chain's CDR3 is CASSQSNRESDEQFF. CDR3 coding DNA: TGTGCCAGCAGCCAATCGAACCGGGAGTCCGATGAGCAGTTCTTC.

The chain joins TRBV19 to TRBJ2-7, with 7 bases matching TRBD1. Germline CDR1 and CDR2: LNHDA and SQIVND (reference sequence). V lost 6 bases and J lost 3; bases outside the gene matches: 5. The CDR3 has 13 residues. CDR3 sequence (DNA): TGTGCCAGTAGCCCGGGACAGTACTACGAGCAGTACTTC. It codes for CASSPGQYYEQYF.

The CDR3 reads CASSLVQGAFHGETQYF. The CDR3 bases are TGCGCCAGCAGCTTGGTTCAGGGGGCGTTTCATGGGGAGACCCAGTACTTC. V and J are TRBV5-1 and TRBJ2-5; TRBD1 matches 8 bases. The CDR3 length is 17 residues. The V gene's germline CDR1 is SGHRS and CDR2 YFSETQ. Unmatched junction bases numbered 12, after V lost 0 bases and J lost 5 bases.

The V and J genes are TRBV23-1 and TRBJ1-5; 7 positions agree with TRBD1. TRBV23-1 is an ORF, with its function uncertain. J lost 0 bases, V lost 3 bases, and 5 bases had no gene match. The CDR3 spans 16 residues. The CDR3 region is CASSHLTGNSNQPQHF. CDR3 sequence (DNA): TGCGCCAGCAGTCACCTGACAGGGAATAGCAATCAGCCCCAGCATTTT.

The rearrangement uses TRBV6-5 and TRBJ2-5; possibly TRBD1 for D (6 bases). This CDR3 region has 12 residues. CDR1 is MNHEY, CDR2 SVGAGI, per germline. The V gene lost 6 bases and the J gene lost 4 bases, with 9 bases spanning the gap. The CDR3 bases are TGTGCCAGCAGCTCAGGGGCAGAGACCCAGTACTTC. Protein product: CASSSGAETQYF.

The chain's CDR3 is CASSARGGFAYEQYF. The CDR3 nucleotides read TGTGCCAGCAGCGCGAGAGGGGGTTTTGCCTACGAGCAGTACTTC. J is TRBJ2-7 and V is TRBV9, with D tentatively TRBD1 (6 bases). Trimming took off 3 bases at V and 2 bases at J, with 15 bases between the two ends. Germline V CDR1 and CDR2: SGDLS, YYNGEE. This CDR3 has 15 residues.

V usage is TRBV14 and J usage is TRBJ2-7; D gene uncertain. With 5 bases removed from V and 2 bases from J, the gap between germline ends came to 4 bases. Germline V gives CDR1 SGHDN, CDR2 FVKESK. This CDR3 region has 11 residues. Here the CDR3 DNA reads TGTGCCAGCAGCAACACCTACGAGCAGTACTTC. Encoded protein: CASSNTYEQYF.

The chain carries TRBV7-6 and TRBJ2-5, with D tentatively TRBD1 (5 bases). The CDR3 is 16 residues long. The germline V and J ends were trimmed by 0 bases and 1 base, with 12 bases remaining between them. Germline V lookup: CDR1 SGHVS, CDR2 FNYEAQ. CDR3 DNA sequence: TGTGCCAGCAGCTTAGCCGTGGCAGGGCTCCAAGAGACCCAGTACTTC. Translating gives CASSLAVAGLQETQYF.

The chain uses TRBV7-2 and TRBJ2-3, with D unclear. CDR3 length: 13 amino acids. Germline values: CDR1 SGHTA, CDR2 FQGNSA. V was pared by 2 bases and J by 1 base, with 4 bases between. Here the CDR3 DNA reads TGTGCCAGCAGCTTAATCGGCACAGATACGCAGTATTTT. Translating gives CASSLIGTDTQYF.

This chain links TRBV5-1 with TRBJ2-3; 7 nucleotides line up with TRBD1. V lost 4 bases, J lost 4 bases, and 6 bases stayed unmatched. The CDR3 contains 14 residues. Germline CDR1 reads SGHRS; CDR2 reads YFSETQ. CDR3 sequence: CASSVRQGPDTQYF. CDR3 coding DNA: TGCGCCAGCAGCGTACGACAGGGCCCAGATACGCAGTATTTT.

The DNA for the CDR3 is TGTGCCAGCATCCGGGACAGAAACCCCTACAATGAGCAGTTCTTC. It yields the protein CASIRDRNPYNEQFF. The V gene is TRBV6-5, the J gene TRBJ2-1; TRBD1 agrees at 7 bases. CDR1 is MNHEY, CDR2 SVGAGI, per germline. This CDR3 comprises 15 residues. The trim removed 7 bases at V and 2 bases at J, leaving 8 bases unmatched.

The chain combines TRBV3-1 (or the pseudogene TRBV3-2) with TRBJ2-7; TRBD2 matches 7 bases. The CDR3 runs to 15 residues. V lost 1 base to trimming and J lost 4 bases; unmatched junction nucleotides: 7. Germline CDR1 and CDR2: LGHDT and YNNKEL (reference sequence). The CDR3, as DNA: TGTGCCAGCAGCCAAGGGGGTAGCGGGTCTTACGAGCAGTACTTC. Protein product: CASSQGGSGSYEQYF.

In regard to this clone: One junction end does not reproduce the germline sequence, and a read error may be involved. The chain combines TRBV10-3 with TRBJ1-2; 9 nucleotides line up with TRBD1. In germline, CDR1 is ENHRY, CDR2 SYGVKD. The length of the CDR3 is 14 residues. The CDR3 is CAISELPQGARSYF. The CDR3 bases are TGTGCCATCAGTGAGTTACCACAGGGGGCACGATCCTACTTC.

This chain's CDR3 is CASSLSMGTSGRGETQYF. The CDR3 nucleotides read TGCGCCAGCAGCCTTTCGATGGGGACTAGCGGGAGGGGAGAGACCCAGTACTTC. This rearrangement joins TRBV4-1 to TRBJ2-5; 16 bases map to TRBD2. Germline values: CDR1 MGHRA, CDR2 YSYEKL. Trimming took 4 bases from V and 4 from J; bases not matched to a gene: 9. The CDR3 consists of 18 residues.

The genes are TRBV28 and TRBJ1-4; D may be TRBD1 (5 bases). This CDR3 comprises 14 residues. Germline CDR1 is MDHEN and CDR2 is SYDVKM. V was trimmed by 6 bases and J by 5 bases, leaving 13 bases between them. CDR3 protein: CASSSGLSNEKLFF. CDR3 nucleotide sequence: TGTGCCAGCAGCTCAGGGTTGTCGAATGAAAAACTGTTTTTT.

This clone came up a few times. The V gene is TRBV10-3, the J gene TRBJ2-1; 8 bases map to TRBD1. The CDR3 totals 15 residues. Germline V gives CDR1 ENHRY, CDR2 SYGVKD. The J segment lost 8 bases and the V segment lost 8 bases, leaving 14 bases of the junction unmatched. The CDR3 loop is CAIHPGGLKFDEQFF. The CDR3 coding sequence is TGTGCCATCCATCCAGGGGGCCTTAAGTTTGATGAGCAGTTCTTC.

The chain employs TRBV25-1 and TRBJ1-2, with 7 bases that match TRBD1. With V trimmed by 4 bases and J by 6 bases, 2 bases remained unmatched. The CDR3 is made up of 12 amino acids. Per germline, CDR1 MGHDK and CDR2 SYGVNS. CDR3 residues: CASSGRGHGYTF. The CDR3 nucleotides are TGTGCCAGCAGTGGGAGGGGGCATGGCTACACCTTC.

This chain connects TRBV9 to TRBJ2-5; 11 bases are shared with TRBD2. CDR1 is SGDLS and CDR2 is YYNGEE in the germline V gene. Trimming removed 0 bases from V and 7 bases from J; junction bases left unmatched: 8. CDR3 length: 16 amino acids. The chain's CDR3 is CASSVAPGTSGRTQYF. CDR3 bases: TGTGCCAGCAGCGTAGCGCCCGGGACTAGCGGTCGGACCCAGTACTTC.

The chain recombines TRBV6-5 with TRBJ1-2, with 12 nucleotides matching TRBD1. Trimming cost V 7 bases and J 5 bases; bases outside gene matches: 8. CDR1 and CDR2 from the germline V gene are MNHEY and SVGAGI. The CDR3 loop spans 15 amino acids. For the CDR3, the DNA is TGTGCCAGCACCCAAGGGACAGGGGGCGTTTATGGCTACACCTTC. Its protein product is CASTQGTGGVYGYTF.

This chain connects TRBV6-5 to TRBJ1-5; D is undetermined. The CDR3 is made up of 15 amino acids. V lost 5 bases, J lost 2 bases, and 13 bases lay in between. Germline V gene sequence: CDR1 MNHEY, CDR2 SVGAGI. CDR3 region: CASSLSPGGNQPQHF. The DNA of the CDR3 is TGTGCCAGCAGTCTTAGCCCGGGTGGCAATCAGCCCCAGCATTTT.

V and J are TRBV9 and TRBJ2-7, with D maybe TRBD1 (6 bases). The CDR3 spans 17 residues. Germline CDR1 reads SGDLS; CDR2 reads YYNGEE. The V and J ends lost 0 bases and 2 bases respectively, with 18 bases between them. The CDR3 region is CASSVGATGDIAYEQYF. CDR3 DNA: TGTGCCAGCAGCGTAGGAGCGACAGGCGATATTGCCTACGAGCAGTACTTC.

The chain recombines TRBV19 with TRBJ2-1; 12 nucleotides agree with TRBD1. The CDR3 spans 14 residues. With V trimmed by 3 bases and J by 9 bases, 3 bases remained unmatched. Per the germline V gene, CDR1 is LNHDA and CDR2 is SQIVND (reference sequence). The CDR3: CASSIPGQGAEQFF. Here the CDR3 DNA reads TGTGCCAGTAGTATCCCGGGACAGGGGGCTGAGCAGTTCTTC.

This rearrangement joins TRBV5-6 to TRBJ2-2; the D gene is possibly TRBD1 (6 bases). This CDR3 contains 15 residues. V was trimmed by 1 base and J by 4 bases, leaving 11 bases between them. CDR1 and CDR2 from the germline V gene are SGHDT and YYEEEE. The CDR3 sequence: CASSLRGQTTGELFF. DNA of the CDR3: TGTGCCAGCAGCTTGCGCGGACAGACCACCGGGGAGCTGTTTTTT.

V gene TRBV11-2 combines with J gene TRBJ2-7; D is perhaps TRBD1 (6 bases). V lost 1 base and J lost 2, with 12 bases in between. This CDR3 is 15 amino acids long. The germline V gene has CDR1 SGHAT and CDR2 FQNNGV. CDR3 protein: CASSLGTAVPYEQYF. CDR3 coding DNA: TGTGCCAGCAGCTTAGGGACAGCCGTCCCCTACGAGCAGTACTTC.

The chain's CDR3 is CASSPLADPRETQYF. The DNA for the CDR3 is TGTGCCAGCAGTCCACTAGCGGACCCTAGAGAGACCCAGTACTTC. The rearrangement uses TRBV28 and TRBJ2-5, with 8 bases fitting TRBD2. Germline CDR1 reads MDHEN; CDR2 reads SYDVKM. The CDR3 contains 15 residues. V dropped 5 bases and J dropped 4; count of bases not matched to a gene: 9.

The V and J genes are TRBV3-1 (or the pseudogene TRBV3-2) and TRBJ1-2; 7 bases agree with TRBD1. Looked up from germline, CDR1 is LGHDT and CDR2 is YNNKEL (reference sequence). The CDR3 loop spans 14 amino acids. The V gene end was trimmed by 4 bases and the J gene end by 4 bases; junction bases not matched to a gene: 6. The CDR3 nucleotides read TGTGCCAGCAGCCCTCGAACAGGGGTCTATGGCTACACCTTC. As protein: CASSPRTGVYGYTF.

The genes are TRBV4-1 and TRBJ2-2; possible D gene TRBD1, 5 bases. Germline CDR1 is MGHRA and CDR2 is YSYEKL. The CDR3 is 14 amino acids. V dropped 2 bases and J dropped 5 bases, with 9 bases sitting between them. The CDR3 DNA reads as TGCGCCAGCAGCCAACCGCGACAGACCGGGGAGCTGTTTTTT. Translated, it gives CASSQPRQTGELFF.